This is a list of T cell receptor beta chains from one sample in a study of control samples from healthy donors and cancer patients. TCRdb keeps only in-frame clones here, not all; method: immunoSEQ multiplex PCR. This table holds over 150,000 clones, approximately 92% found once. The specimen sequenced was blood. The origin of the receptors is a young man in good health. Each CDR3 is given with its conserved first and last residue. The D gene is left open where the match is weak. Size tells how often a clone was seen (once, few, many) or the class of an expanded clone, and some rows leave it out.

>-|TRBD1|15|TRBJ1-6|TRBV18
CASSPGTGTNSPLHF
TGTGCCAGCTCACCCGGGACAGGTACGAATTCACCCCTCCACTTT
>-|-|14|TRBJ2-3|TRBV27
CASSLSWGTDTQYF
TGTGCCAGCAGTTTATCCTGGGGCACAGATACGCAGTATTTT
>-|-|12|TRBJ1-5|TRBV27
CASSRSGQPQHF
TGTGCCAGCAGTCGATCGGGTCAGCCCCAGCATTTT
>-|TRBD1|13|TRBJ1-1|TRBV28
CASSSRDRDEAFF
TGTGCCAGCAGTTCCCGGGACAGGGATGAAGCTTTCTTT
>-|-|13|TRBJ2-3|TRBV7-8
CASSFRGTDTQYF
TGTGCCAGCAGCTTCCGGGGCACAGATACGCAGTATTTT
>-|-|14|TRBJ2-7|TRBV24-1
CATSDSVKSYEQYF
TGTGCCACCAGTGATTCCGTCAAGTCCTACGAGCAGTACTTC
>once|TRBD1|17|TRBJ1-4|TRBV25-1
CASSPGGTVATNEKLFF
TGTGCCAGCAGCCCTGGGGGGACAGTTGCAACTAATGAAAAACTGTTTTTT
>-|-|13|TRBJ1-5|TRBV6-5
CATRDGGNQPQHF
TGTGCCACCAGGGACGGAGGCAATCAGCCCCAGCATTTT
>once|TRBD1|14|TRBJ2-7|TRBV5-1
CASSKITGGYEQYF
TGCGCCAGCAGTAAGATTACAGGGGGCTACGAGCAGTACTTC
>-|-|15|TRBJ1-5|TRBV4-3
CASSQDHNSNQPQHF
TGCGCCAGCAGCCAAGACCATAATAGCAATCAGCCCCAGCATTTT
>-|-|16|TRBJ1-3|TRBV14
CASSQKRQGKGNTIYF
TGTGCCAGCAGCCAAAAACGGCAGGGGAAGGGAAACACCATATATTTT
>-|-|14|TRBJ1-2|TRBV11-2
CASSRNQGTDGYTF
TGTGCCAGCAGCCGTAACCAGGGGACCGATGGCTACACCTTC
>-|-|14|TRBJ1-5|TRBV5-8
CASSPPGGGQPQHF
TGTGCCAGCAGCCCCCCCGGGGGCGGTCAGCCCCAGCATTTT
>-|TRBD1|14|TRBJ1-2|TRBV27
CASSYTGEGYGYTF
TGTGCCAGCAGTTATACAGGGGAGGGGTATGGCTACACCTTC
>-|TRBD2|17|TRBJ2-1|TRBV9
CASSGDPWRGGHNEQFF
TGTGCCAGCAGCGGAGACCCCTGGCGGGGGGGCCATAATGAGCAGTTCTTC
>-|-|17|TRBJ1-2|TRBV27
CASKIDLTATEPDGYTF
TGTGCCAGCAAGATTGATCTAACGGCGACAGAGCCTGATGGCTACACCTTC
>-|-|13|TRBJ1-4|TRBV5-5
CASSLGTLEKLFF
TGTGCCAGCAGCTTGGGGACCCTCGAAAAACTGTTTTTT
>-|-|14|TRBJ2-1|TRBV9
CASSVATGNNEQFF
TGTGCCAGCAGCGTAGCTACCGGGAACAATGAGCAGTTCTTC
>-|-|14|TRBJ1-5|TRBV5-5
CASSLGQGGQPQHF
TGTGCCAGCAGCTTGGGGCAGGGAGGCCAGCCCCAGCATTTT
>-|TRBD1|14|TRBJ2-7|TRBV18
CASSSTGGGYEQYF
TGTGCCAGCTCATCGACAGGGGGGGGCTACGAGCAGTACTTC
>once|-|16|TRBJ2-2|TRBV7-2
CASSSSGLLNTGELFF
TGTGCCAGCAGCTCCTCGGGACTCCTGAACACCGGGGAGCTGTTTTTT
>-|TRBD1|15|TRBJ2-7|TRBV28
CASRADRGSSYEQYF
TGTGCCAGCAGGGCGGACAGGGGTTCCTCCTACGAGCAGTACTTC
>-|-|14|TRBJ1-2|TRBV19
CASSTRTATYGYTF
TGTGCCAGTAGTACCCGGACGGCCACCTATGGCTACACCTTC
>-|-|10|TRBJ2-1|TRBV30
CAGGGAKQFF
TGTGCCGGAGGTGGGGCTAAGCAGTTCTTC
>-|-|15|TRBJ1-4|TRBV9
CASSGERGLDEKLFF
TGTGCCAGCAGCGGAGAGCGGGGGCTGGATGAAAAACTGTTTTTT
>-|-|11|TRBJ1-2|TRBV12-3/TRBV12-4
CASSFGVKAGF
TGTGCCAGCAGTTTCGGTGTGAAGGCAGGTTTC
>-|-|12|TRBJ2-1|TRBV19
CASSPQGNEQFF
TGTGCCAGTAGTCCCCAGGGGAATGAGCAGTTCTTC
>-|TRBD1|16|TRBJ1-1|TRBV7-9
CASSSGQGRMNTEAFF
TGTGCCAGCAGCTCTGGACAGGGACGTATGAACACTGAAGCTTTCTTT
>-|-|13|TRBJ1-2|TRBV6-6
CASSYKTGYGYTF
TGTGCCAGCAGTTACAAGACAGGCTATGGCTACACCTTC
>few|-|14|TRBJ1-2|TRBV20-1
CSASFSGAGYGYTF
TGCAGTGCTAGTTTTTCGGGGGCAGGCTATGGCTACACCTTC
>once|TRBD2|19|TRBJ2-1|TRBV3-1/TRBV3-2
CASSQAQLAGGKGYNEQFF
TGTGCCAGCAGCCAAGCCCAGCTAGCGGGGGGCAAAGGGTACAATGAGCAGTTCTTC
>-|-|14|TRBJ2-7|TRBV27
CASRPGLRPYEQYF
TGTGCCAGCAGACCGGGGTTACGTCCCTACGAGCAGTACTTC
>-|-|15|TRBJ2-7|TRBV11-2
CASSLVGTPLGEGYF
TGTGCCAGCAGCTTAGTGGGCACCCCCTTAGGAGAGGGGTACTTC
>-|-|15|TRBJ2-1|TRBV4-1
CASSHNRDTYNEQFF
TGCGCCAGCAGCCACAACCGGGACACTTACAATGAGCAGTTCTTC
>-|-|14|TRBJ2-7|TRBV28
CASRWGGAKYEQYF
TGTGCCAGCAGATGGGGGGGGGCAAAATACGAGCAGTACTTC
>-|TRBD2|21|TRBJ2-2|TRBV19
CASSRGLAGGTNFANTGELFF
TGTGCCAGTAGCAGGGGACTAGCGGGGGGAACCAATTTCGCGAACACCGGGGAGCTGTTTTTT
>-|-|14|TRBJ1-3|TRBV6-5
CASSRQVSGNTIYF
TGTGCCAGCAGCCGACAGGTCTCTGGAAACACCATATATTTT
>-|-|15|TRBJ2-5|TRBV7-6
CASSRVTGLQETQYF
TGTGCCAGCAGCCGCGTAACAGGGCTCCAAGAGACCCAGTACTTC
>-|-|17|TRBJ2-7|TRBV5-1
CASSPLPGAGSSYEQYF
TGCGCCAGCAGCCCTCTCCCAGGGGCAGGGAGTTCCTACGAGCAGTACTTC
>-|-|19|TRBJ1-1|TRBV4-3
CASSRSWPRTARLGTEAFF
TGCGCCAGCAGCCGTTCCTGGCCGAGGACAGCCCGTCTGGGCACTGAAGCTTTCTTT
>-|-|13|TRBJ1-6|TRBV4-1
CASSQDPNSPLHF
TGCGCCAGCAGCCAAGACCCCAATTCACCCCTCCACTTT
>few|TRBD1|17|TRBJ2-1|TRBV7-2
CASSSETGALAYNEQFF
TGTGCCAGCAGCTCAGAGACAGGGGCCCTTGCCTACAATGAGCAGTTCTTC
>-|-|15|TRBJ2-3|TRBV24-1
CATSDLRGGTDTQYF
TGTGCCACCAGTGATTTGCGCGGGGGCACAGATACGCAGTATTTT
>-|-|14|TRBJ2-7|TRBV11-2
CASSFTGTADEQYF
TGTGCCAGCAGCTTTACCGGGACTGCAGACGAGCAGTACTTC
>-|-|13|TRBJ2-2|TRBV5-1
CASSLQEGRELFF
TGCGCCAGCAGCCTACAGGAGGGGAGGGAGCTGTTTTTT
>once|-|14|TRBJ1-2|TRBV9
CASSDERRSYGYTF
TGTGCCAGCAGTGACGAACGAAGATCGTATGGCTACACCTTC
>-|TRBD1|15|TRBJ1-1|TRBV10-3
CAMSQGLGGSTEAFF
TGTGCCATGTCACAGGGGTTGGGGGGGAGCACTGAAGCTTTCTTT